This T cell receptor (beta chain) was retrieved from a study of blood T cell repertoires in COVID-19. Whole-study context: COVID-19 samples from acute and convalescent phases originated in the United States, Italy and Spain. Nucleic acid was either cDNA or gDNA, and it came from T cells, B-cell-depleted T cells, or PBMCs.

Adults between roughly 18 and 95 years of age took part from fewer than 30 US areas. Recovered status applied to Cohort 3 donors who had two consecutive negative PCRs. It also applied to those with clearance or with symptom resolution. V dropped 5 bases and J dropped 7 bases, with 15 bases sitting between them. Per germline, CDR1 SGHTA and CDR2 FQGTGA. The CDR3 has 15 amino acids. Only in-frame clones appear in the TCRdb table, and some are missing; sequencing was by immunoSEQ multiplex PCR. The sample has 110,000 to 150,000 clones; 86% are singletons. Material: PBMCs or T cells enriched from blood (not recorded which). The chain has TRBV7-3 and TRBJ1-6, with TRBD1 as a possible D gene (6 bases). The receptor's source is a man aged 45-60 years who had recovered from COVID-19. CDR3 sequence reads: CASSKSGTGNSPLHF. DNA for the CDR3: TGTGCCAGCAGCAAGTCCGGCACAGGGAATTCACCCCTCCACTTT.